A single T cell receptor beta chain is shown here with its context. Its antigen is undetermined. Recent vaccinations or acute infections were absent in the healthy HIV-negative adult donors. Researchers drew on about 90 million PBMCs for genomic DNA from unsorted samples. These data come from a study of shared clonotypes between healthy human individuals. Findings and caveats of the study: Donor clonotype sharing was expected to depend on sequencing depth.

Only in-frame clones appear in the TCRdb table, and some are missing; sequencing was by immunoSEQ multiplex PCR. The table has about half a million clones, roughly 80% seen once. Germline values: CDR1 LNHDA, CDR2 SQIVND (reference sequence). V shed 4 bases, J shed 6 bases, and the junction held 5 bases outside the gene matches. The CDR3 totals 14 residues. The chain uses TRBV19 and TRBJ1-5, with 8 bases lining up with TRBD1. This receptor was identified in a woman in her thirties or forties in good health. Some clones in this sample may be carry-over from other donors' samples. The sequenced sample was PBMCs. The CDR3 here is CASSTQGAFQPQHF. CDR3 DNA: TGTGCCAGTAGTACCCAGGGGGCGTTTCAGCCCCAGCATTTT.